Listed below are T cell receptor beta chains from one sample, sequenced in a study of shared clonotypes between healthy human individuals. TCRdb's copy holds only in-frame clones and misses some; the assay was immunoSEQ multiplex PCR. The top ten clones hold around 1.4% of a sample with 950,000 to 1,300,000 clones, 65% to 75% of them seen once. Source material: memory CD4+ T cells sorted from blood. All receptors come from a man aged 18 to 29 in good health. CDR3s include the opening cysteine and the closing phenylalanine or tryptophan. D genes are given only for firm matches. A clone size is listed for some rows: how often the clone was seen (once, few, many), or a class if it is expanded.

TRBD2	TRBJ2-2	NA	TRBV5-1	TGCGCCAGCAGCTTGCTAGGACTAGCCGGGGAGCTGTTTTTT	CASSLLGLAGELFF
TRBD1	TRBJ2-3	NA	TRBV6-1	TGTGCCAGCAGGGCAGGACAGGGTCGCACAGATACGCAGTATTTT	CASRAGQGRTDTQYF
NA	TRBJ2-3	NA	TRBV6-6	TGTGCCAGCAGTTCCGGACAGCCCAGCACAGATACGCAGTATTTT	CASSSGQPSTDTQYF
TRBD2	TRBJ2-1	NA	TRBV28	TGTGCCAGCAGACTTAGGACTAGCGGGGGGGCGATTGAGCAGTTCTTC	CASRLRTSGGAIEQFF
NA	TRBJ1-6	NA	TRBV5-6	TGTGCCAGCACTTTTCCAGGGTCCTCACCCCTCCACTTT	CASTFPGSSPLHF
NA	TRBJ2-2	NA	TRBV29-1	TGCAGCGTTTCAAGGGGTAACGGGGAGCTGTTTTTT	CSVSRGNGELFF
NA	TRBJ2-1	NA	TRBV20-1	TGCAGTGCCCGCCCCGGCCCTGAGCAGTTCTTC	CSARPGPEQFF
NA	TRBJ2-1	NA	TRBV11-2	TGTGCCAGCAGCTTAGAACAGGGCGATGAGCAGTTCTTC	CASSLEQGDEQFF
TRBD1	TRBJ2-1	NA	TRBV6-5	TGTGCCAGCCGCGCCAGGGGGCCCTACAATGAGCAGTTCTTC	CASRARGPYNEQFF
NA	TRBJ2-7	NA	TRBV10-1	TGCGCCAGCAGTGAGTCGGGGTTGGGCCACGAGCAGTACTTC	CASSESGLGHEQYF
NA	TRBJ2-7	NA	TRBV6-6	TGTGCCAGCAGTTACGGGGAAGCCTACGAGCAGTACTTC	CASSYGEAYEQYF
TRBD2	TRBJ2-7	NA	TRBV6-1	TGTGCCAGCAGTGAACATACTAGCGTGCAGTACTTC	CASSEHTSVQYF
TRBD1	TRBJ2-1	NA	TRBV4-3	TGCGCCAGCAGCCGAAGACAGGGAGCCTACAATGAGCAGTTCTTC	CASSRRQGAYNEQFF
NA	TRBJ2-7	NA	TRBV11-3	TGTGCCAGCAGCCGGGGCGGGCCCGAGCAGTACTTC	CASSRGGPEQYF
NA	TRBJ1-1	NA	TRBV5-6	TGTGCCAGCAGTCTTAGGGTGAACACTGAAGCTTTCTTT	CASSLRVNTEAFF
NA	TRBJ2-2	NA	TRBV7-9	TGTGCCAGCAGCCTGGGGGTGAACGCGAACACCGGGGAGCTGTTTTTT	CASSLGVNANTGELFF
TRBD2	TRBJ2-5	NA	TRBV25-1	TGTGCCAGCAGTGCCATAGCGGGCCAAGAGACCCAGTACTTC	CASSAIAGQETQYF
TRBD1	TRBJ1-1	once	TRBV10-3	TGTGCCATCGGACAGGGGTTGAACACTGAAGCTTTCTTT	CAIGQGLNTEAFF
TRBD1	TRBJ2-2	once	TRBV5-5	TGTGCCAGCACCCCAACCGGGACAGGGCGAACCGGGGAGCTGTTTTTT	CASTPTGTGRTGELFF
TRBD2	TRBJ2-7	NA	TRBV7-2	TGTGCCAGCAGCTTAAAGGCTAGCGGAGCTGGGGGCGAGCAGTACTTC	CASSLKASGAGGEQYF
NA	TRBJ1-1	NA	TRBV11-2	TGTGCCAGCAGCTGGACAGATAACACTGAAGCTTTCTTT	CASSWTDNTEAFF
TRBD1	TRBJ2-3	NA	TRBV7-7	TGTGCTAGCAGCTCAGACAGGGGTGATACGCAGTATTTT	CASSSDRGDTQYF
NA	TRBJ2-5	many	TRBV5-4	TGTGCCAGCAGCAGATCAGTTAGAGAAACACAAGAGACCCAGTACTTC	CASSRSVRETQETQYF
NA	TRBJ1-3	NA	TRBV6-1	TGTGCCAGCTTGGCCGGCGTGGCATTTGGAAACACCATATATTTT	CASLAGVAFGNTIYF
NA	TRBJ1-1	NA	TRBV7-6	TGTGCCAGCAGCTTCAGGGTAGAGGCCCCTTGGATCCCTGAAGCTTTCTTT	CASSFRVEAPWIPEAFF
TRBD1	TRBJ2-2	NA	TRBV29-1	TGCAGCGTTGACCTGGACAGGGGGACCGGGGAGCTGTTTTTT	CSVDLDRGTGELFF
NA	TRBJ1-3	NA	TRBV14	TGTGCCAGCAGCCAAGATGGACAAATCTCTGGAAACACCATATATTTT	CASSQDGQISGNTIYF
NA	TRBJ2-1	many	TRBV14	TGTGCCAGCAGCCAAAAGGGCCTTAGCGATGAGCAGTTCTTC	CASSQKGLSDEQFF
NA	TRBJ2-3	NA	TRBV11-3	TGTGCCAGCAGCTTAGATGCACCAGGGTTAAGCGCAGATACGCAGTATTTT	CASSLDAPGLSADTQYF
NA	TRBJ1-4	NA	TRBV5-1	TGCGCCAGCAGCGTGGGGTCTAATGAAAAACTGTTTTTT	CASSVGSNEKLFF
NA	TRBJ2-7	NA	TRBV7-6	TGTGCCAGCAGCTTAGTTGGGACCTCCTACGAGCAGTACTTC	CASSLVGTSYEQYF
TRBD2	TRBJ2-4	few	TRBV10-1	TGCGCCAGCAGTGAGGGGACTAGCGGGAGTGGCATTCAGTACTTC	CASSEGTSGSGIQYF